The 8 T cell receptor beta chains presented below share a single source sample, sequenced in a study of PD-L1 blockade in urothelial cancer. This table comes from immunoSEQ multiplex PCR, and its TCRdb copy is limited to in-frame clones, with some not included. The sample shows about 76,000 clones, approximately 81% of them seen only once. Source: PBMCs, taken around atezolizumab (anti-PD-L1) treatment. Receptors were obtained from a man between 65 and 85 years old with urothelial cancer.

The chain links TRBV9 to TRBJ2-7; a weak D match, TRBD2 (5 bases). This CDR3 comprises 16 residues. The V gene's germline CDR1 is SGDLS and CDR2 YYNGEE. The V gene lost 1 base and the J gene lost 0 bases, with 14 bases spanning the gap. The CDR3 is CASSVSAGSSSYEQYF. In DNA form, the CDR3 reads TGTGCCAGCAGCGTATCGGCGGGCTCGAGCTCCTACGAGCAGTACTTC.

The J gene is TRBJ2-6, the V gene TRBV5-4, with D possibly being TRBD2 (5 bases). Germline CDR1 and CDR2: SGHNT and YYREEE (reference sequence). CDR3 length: 17 residues. Trimming pared 2 bases from V and 4 bases from J, leaving 16 bases between. CDR3 DNA: TGTGCCAGCAGCTTCGTCAAACTAGGATCCGGGGCCAACGTCCTGACTTTC. This sequence encodes CASSFVKLGSGANVLTF.

The J gene is TRBJ1-2, the V gene TRBV28; 9 nucleotides line up with TRBD1. Germline V gives CDR1 MDHEN, CDR2 SYDVKM. The CDR3 consists of 15 residues. With V trimmed by 4 bases and J by 0 bases, 3 bases remained unmatched. CDR3 sequence reads: CASSSHRGPNYGYTF. CDR3 coding DNA: TGTGCCAGCAGTTCTCACAGGGGGCCTAACTATGGCTACACCTTC.

The chain carries TRBV7-3 and TRBJ2-1; maybe TRBD2 (5 bases). CDR1 is SGHTA and CDR2 is FQGTGA in the germline V gene. Trimming cost V 5 bases and J 4 bases, with 12 bases left between them. The CDR3 totals 14 residues. DNA of the CDR3: TGTGCCAGCAGCCCTCTAGGAGGATACAATGAGCAGTTCTTC. This gives the protein CASSPLGGYNEQFF.

The V and J genes are TRBV28 and TRBJ2-2; 7 nucleotides agree with TRBD1. CDR3 length: 15 amino acids. Germline V lookup: CDR1 MDHEN, CDR2 SYDVKM. Trimming removed 2 bases from V and 6 bases from J; junction bases left unmatched: 6. Here the CDR3 reads CASSLKRTGAGELFF. CDR3 bases: TGTGCCAGCAGTTTAAAACGCACAGGGGCCGGGGAGCTGTTTTTT.

The J gene is TRBJ2-2, the V gene TRBV19; 7 bases are shared with TRBD1. Germline values: CDR1 LNHDA, CDR2 SQIVND (reference sequence). The CDR3 length is 17 residues. Trimming took 2 bases from V and 4 from J; bases not matched to a gene: 10. DNA for the CDR3: TGTGCCAGTAGTATACCTTATCGGACAGGCCTCACCGGGGAGCTGTTTTTT. Amino acid sequence: CASSIPYRTGLTGELFF.

The chain employs TRBV19 and TRBJ2-5, with TRBD2 matching 7 bases. CDR3 length: 14 residues. J was trimmed by 5 bases and V by 4 bases; bases with no gene match: 7. Per the germline V gene, CDR1 is LNHDA and CDR2 is SQIVND (reference sequence). DNA for the CDR3: TGTGCCAGTAGTAGGGGGGGGTGGAGTGAGACCCAGTACTTC. It encodes CASSRGGWSETQYF.

The chain employs TRBV28 and TRBJ1-2; D gene uncertain. V lost 7 bases and J lost 8, with 17 bases in between. Germline CDR1 and CDR2: MDHEN and SYDVKM. There are 13 residues in the CDR3. The CDR3 DNA follows: TGTGCCAGCACCCTCGGGTCGTGGCCCGGCTACACCTTC. Protein sequence: CASTLGSWPGYTF.